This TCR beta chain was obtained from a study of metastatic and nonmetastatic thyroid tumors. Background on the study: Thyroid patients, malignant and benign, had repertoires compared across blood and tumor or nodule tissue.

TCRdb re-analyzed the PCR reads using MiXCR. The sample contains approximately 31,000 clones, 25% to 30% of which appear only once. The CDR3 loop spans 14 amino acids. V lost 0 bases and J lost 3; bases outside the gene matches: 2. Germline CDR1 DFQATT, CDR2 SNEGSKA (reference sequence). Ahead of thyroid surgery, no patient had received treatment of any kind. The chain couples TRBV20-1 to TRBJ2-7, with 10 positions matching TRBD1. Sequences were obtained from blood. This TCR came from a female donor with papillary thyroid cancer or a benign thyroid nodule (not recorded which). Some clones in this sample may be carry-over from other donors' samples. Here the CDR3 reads CSARDRTGGYEQYF. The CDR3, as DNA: TGCAGTGCTAGAGATCGGACAGGGGGCTACGAGCAGTACTTC.